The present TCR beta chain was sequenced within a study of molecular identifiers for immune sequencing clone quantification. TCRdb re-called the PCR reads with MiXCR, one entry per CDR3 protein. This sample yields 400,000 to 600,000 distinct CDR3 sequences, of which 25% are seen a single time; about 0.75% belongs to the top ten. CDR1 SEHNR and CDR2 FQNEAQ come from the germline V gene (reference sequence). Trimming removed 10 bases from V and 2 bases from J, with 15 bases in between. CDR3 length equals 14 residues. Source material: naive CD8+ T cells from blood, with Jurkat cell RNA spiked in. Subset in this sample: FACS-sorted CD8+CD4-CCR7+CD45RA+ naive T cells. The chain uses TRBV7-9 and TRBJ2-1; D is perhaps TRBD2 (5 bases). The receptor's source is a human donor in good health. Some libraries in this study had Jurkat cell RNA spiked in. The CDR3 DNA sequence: TGTGCCACTGCGGCGGGTGGCACCTACAATGAGCAGTTCTTC. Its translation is CATAAGGTYNEQFF. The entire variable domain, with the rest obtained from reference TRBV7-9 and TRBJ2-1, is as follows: DTGVSQNPRHKITKRGQNVTFRCDPISEHNRLYWYRQTLGQGPEFLTYFQNEAQLEKSRLLSDRFSAERPKGSFSTLEIQRTEQGDSAMYLCATAAGGTYNEQFFGPGTRLTVL.